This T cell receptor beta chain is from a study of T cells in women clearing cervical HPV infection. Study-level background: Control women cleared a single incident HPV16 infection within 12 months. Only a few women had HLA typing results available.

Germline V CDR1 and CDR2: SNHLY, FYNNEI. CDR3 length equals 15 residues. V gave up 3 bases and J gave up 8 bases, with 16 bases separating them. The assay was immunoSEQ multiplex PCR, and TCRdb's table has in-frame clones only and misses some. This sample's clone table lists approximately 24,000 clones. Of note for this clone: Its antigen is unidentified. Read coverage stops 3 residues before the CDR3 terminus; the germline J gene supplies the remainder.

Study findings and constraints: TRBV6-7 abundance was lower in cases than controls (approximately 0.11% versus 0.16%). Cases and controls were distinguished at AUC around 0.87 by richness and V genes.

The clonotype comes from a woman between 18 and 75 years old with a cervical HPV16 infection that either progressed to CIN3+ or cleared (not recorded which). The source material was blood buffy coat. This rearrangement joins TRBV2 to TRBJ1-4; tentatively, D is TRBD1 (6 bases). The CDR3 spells CASSDGGGHGEKLFF. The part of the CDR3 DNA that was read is TGTGCCAGCAGTGACGGCGGGGGGCACGGCGAAAAA.